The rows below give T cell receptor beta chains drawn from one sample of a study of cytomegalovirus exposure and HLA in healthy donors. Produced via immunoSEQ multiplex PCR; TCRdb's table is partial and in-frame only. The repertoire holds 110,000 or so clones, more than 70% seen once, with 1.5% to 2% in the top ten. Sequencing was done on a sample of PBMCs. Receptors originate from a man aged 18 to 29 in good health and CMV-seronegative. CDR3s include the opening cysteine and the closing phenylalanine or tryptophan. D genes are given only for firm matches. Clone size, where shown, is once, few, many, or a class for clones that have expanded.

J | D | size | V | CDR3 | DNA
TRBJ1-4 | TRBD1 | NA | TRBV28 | CASNPAGTDNEKLFF | TGTGCCAGCAATCCCGCCGGGACAGATAATGAAAAACTGTTTTTT
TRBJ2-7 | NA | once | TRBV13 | CASSPTGGPTYEQYF | TGTGCCAGCAGCCCCACGGGGGGCCCTACCTACGAGCAGTACTTC
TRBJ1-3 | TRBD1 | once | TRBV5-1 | CASSLRTGTLSGNTIYF | TGCGCCAGCAGCTTACGGACAGGGACACTCTCTGGAAACACCATATATTTT
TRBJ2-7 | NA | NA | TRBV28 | CASSLGSYEQYF | TGTGCCAGCAGTTTGGGCAGCTACGAGCAGTACTTC
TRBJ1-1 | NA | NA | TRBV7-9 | CASSPMGSDSAFF | TGTGCCAGCAGCCCCATGGGGAGTGATTCAGCTTTCTTT
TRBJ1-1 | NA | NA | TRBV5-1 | CASSFDPMNTEAFF | TGCGCCAGCAGCTTCGATCCTATGAACACTGAAGCTTTCTTT
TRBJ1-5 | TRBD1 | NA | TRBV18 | CASSLDRVHQPQHF | TGTGCCAGCTCCCTTGACAGGGTTCATCAGCCCCAGCATTTT
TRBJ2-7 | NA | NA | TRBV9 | CASSVASSDFYEQYF | TGTGCCAGCAGCGTCGCGTCTAGCGATTTCTACGAGCAGTACTTC
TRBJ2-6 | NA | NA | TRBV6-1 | CASSVSNGPGANVLTF | TGTGCCAGCAGTGTATCGAATGGGCCTGGGGCCAACGTCCTGACTTTC
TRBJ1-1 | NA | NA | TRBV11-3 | CASSTPRGPNTEAFF | TGTGCCAGCAGCACCCCCAGGGGTCCGAACACTGAAGCTTTCTTT
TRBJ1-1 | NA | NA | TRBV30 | CAWSGTAYTEAFF | TGTGCCTGGAGTGGGACAGCTTACACTGAAGCTTTCTTT
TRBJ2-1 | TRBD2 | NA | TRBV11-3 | CASSLREPYNEQFF | TGTGCCAGCAGCTTGCGGGAGCCCTACAATGAGCAGTTCTTC
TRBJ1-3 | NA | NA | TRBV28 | CASSKGVGNTIYF | TGTGCCAGCTCCAAAGGGGTTGGCAACACCATATATTTT
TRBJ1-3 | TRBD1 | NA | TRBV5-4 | CASSTDRGHTGNTIYF | TGTGCCAGCAGCACCGACAGGGGGCACACTGGAAACACCATATATTTT